The sequence of this T cell receptor beta chain was determined in a study of blood T cell repertoires in COVID-19. Across the whole study: Acute and convalescent COVID-19 samples came from the United States, Italy and Spain. From T cells, B-cell-depleted T cells, or PBMCs came the material, which was cDNA or gDNA.

In the original processing: Quantification of nucleated cells was approximated via reference gene primer amplification. Produced via immunoSEQ multiplex PCR; TCRdb's table is partial and in-frame only. That table furnishes V, J and clone size, whereas the DNA furnished D and trimming. The sample lists about 67,000 clones, approximately 90% seen once, with 19% in the top ten. Trimming took off 5 bases at V and 1 base at J, with 15 bases between the two ends. The CDR3 sequence is 16 residues long. CDR1 LNHDA and CDR2 SQIVND come from the germline V gene (reference sequence). What was sequenced was peripheral blood. The chain recombines TRBV19 with TRBJ2-4; a possible D gene is TRBD2 (5 bases). The receptor's source is a woman of 80 years or more with acute or convalescent COVID-19. This chain's CDR3 is CASSLSGNFAKNIQYF. The CDR3 DNA is TGTGCCAGTAGTCTCTCCGGGAACTTCGCCAAAAACATTCAGTACTTC. The full variable domain, rest sourced from reference TRBV19 and TRBJ2-4, is DGGITQSPKYLFRKEGQNVTLSCEQNLNHDAMYWYRQDPGQGLRLIYYSQIVNDFQKGDIAEGYSVSREKKESFPLTVTSAQKNPTAFYLCASSLSGNFAKNIQYFGAGTRLSVL.